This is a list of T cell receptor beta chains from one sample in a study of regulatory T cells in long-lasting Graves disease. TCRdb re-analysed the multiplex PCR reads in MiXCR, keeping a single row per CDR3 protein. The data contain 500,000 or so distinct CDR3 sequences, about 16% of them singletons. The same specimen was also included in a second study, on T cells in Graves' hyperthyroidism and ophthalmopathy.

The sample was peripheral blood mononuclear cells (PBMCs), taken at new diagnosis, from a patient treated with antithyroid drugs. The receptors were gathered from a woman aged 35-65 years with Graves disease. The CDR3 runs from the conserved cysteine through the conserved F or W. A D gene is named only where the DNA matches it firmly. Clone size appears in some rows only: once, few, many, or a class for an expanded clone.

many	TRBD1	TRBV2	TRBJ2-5	CASIRGRGETQYF	TGTGCCAGCATCAGGGGGCGAGGGGAGACCCAGTACTTC
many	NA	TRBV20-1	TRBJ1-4	CSARPGAGGEKLFF	TGCAGTGCTAGACCAGGGGCGGGAGGGGAAAAACTGTTTTTT
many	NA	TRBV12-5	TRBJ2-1	CASGSGVYNEQFF	TGTGCTAGTGGGTCGGGGGTCTACAATGAGCAGTTCTTC
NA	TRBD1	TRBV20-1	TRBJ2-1	CSARDAGQGRFYNEQFF	TGCAGTGCTAGAGACGCCGGACAGGGTCGGTTCTACAATGAGCAGTTCTTC
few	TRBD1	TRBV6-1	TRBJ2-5	CASERTGGKQTQYF	TGTGCCAGCGAGAGGACAGGGGGCAAACAGACCCAGTACTTC
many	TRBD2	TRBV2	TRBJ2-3	CASSELGRGVTDTQYF	TGTGCCAGCAGTGAACTAGGGCGGGGGGTCACAGATACGCAGTATTTT
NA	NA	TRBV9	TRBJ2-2	CASSASGLNTGELFF	TGTGCCAGCAGCGCGAGCGGATTAAACACCGGGGAGCTGTTTTTT
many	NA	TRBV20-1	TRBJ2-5	CSARDTLSQETQYF	TGCAGTGCTAGAGATACCTTAAGCCAAGAGACCCAGTACTTC
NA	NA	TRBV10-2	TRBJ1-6	CASSESSGGKYSPLHF	TGCGCCAGCAGTGAGTCGTCGGGGGGCAAGTATTCACCCCTCCACTTT
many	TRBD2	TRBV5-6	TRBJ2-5	CASSLAVWTSGGAPYF	TGTGCCAGCAGCTTGGCGGTGTGGACTAGCGGGGGGGCCCCCTACTTC
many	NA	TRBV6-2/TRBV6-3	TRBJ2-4	CASVYWADKNIQYF	TGTGCCAGCGTCTACTGGGCTGACAAAAACATTCAGTACTTC
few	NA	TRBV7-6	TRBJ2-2	CASVIIARVNTGELFF	TGTGCCAGCGTTATAATTGCAAGGGTGAACACCGGGGAGCTGTTTTTT
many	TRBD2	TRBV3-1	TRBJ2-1	CASSLSGLAGGSLGFF	TGTGCCAGCAGCCTTAGCGGACTAGCGGGGGGCTCACTTGGGTTCTTC
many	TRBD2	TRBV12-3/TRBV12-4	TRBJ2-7	CASSLAGTYEQYF	TGTGCCAGCAGCTTAGCGGGGACCTACGAGCAGTACTTC
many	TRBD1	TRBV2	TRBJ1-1	CASRLDTTGGAFF	TGTGCCAGCAGGCTCGATACGACAGGGGGAGCTTTCTTT
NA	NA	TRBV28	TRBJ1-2	CASTPRDTRGYTF	TGTGCCAGCACCCCTCGGGACACTCGGGGCTACACCTTC
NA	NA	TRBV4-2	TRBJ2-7	CASSPAQASYEQYF	TGTGCCAGCAGCCCAGCCCAGGCGTCCTACGAGCAGTACTTC
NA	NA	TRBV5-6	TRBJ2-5	CASSLRTSHETQYF	TGTGCCAGCAGCTTAAGGACTTCCCATGAGACCCAGTACTTC
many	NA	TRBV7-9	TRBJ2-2	CASSLQGPNTGELFF	TGTGCCAGCAGCTTACAGGGGCCGAACACCGGGGAGCTGTTTTTT
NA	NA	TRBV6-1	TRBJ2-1	CASFPSSGAGSSYNEQFF	TGTGCCAGCTTCCCAAGTTCGGGAGCGGGTAGCTCCTACAATGAGCAGTTCTTC
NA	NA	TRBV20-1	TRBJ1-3	CSARDPGGGSGNTIYF	TGCAGTGCTAGAGATCCGGGGGGGGGCTCTGGAAACACCATATATTTT
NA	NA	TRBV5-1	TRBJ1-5	CASSLGTGALNQPQHF	TGCGCCAGCAGCTTGGGTACAGGAGCCCTCAATCAGCCCCAGCATTTT
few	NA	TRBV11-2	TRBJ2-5	CASRQYQETQYF	TGTGCCAGCAGACAGTACCAAGAGACCCAGTACTTC
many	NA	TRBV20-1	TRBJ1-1	CSASGRSNTEAFF	TGCAGTGCGTCCGGCAGGTCGAACACTGAAGCTTTCTTT
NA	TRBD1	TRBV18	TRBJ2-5	CASSPTNGQGYQETQYF	TGTGCCAGCTCACCAACCAACGGACAGGGGTACCAAGAGACCCAGTACTTC
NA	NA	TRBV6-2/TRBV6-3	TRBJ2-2	CASSELWGATGELFF	TGTGCCAGCAGTGAACTGTGGGGGGCCACCGGGGAGCTGTTTTTT
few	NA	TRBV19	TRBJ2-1	CASSPLSGAYNEQFF	TGTGCCAGTAGCCCGTTGAGCGGAGCCTACAATGAGCAGTTCTTC
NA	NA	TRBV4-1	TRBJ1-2	CASSQGRGEIYGYTF	TGCGCCAGCAGCCAAGGTCGCGGGGAGATCTATGGCTACACCTTC
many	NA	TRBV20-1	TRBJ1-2	CSARDLGDGYTF	TGCAGTGCTAGAGATCTGGGGGACGGCTACACCTTC
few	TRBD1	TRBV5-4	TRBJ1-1	CASSFVTGGETEAFF	TGTGCCAGCAGCTTCGTTACAGGGGGGGAAACTGAAGCTTTCTTT
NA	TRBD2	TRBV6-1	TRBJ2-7	CASRWAGGLGDYEQYF	TGTGCCAGCAGATGGGCGGGGGGGCTTGGGGACTACGAGCAGTACTTC
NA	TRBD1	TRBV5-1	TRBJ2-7	CASSLTGQDAHEQYF	TGCGCCAGCAGCTTGACGGGACAGGACGCCCACGAGCAGTACTTC
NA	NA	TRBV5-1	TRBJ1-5	CASSTGISNQPQHF	TGCGCCAGCAGTACAGGGATCAGCAATCAGCCCCAGCATTTT
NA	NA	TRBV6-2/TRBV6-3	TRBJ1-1	CASSRRDILNTEAFF	TGTGCCAGCAGTCGTAGGGACATTTTGAACACTGAAGCTTTCTTT
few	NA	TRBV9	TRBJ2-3	CASSVYGGGQLDTQYF	TGTGCCAGCAGCGTATACGGTGGGGGGCAGTTAGATACGCAGTATTTT
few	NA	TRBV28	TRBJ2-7	CASSYGGNREQYF	TGTGCCAGCAGTTACGGGGGAAATCGTGAGCAGTACTTC
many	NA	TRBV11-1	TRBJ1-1	CASSLGVRDVEAFF	TGTGCCAGCAGCTTAGGTGTCAGGGATGTTGAAGCTTTCTTT
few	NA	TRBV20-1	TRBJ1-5	CSASQGTINQPQHF	TGCAGTGCTAGTCAGGGTACCATCAATCAGCCCCAGCATTTT
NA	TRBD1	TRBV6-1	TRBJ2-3	CAVQGAGTDTQYF	TGTGCGGTCCAGGGGGCTGGAACAGATACGCAGTATTTT
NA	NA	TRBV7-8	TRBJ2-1	CASRLSGRGEQFF	TGTGCCAGCAGGTTAAGTGGGCGAGGTGAGCAGTTCTTC
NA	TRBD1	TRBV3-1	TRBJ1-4	CASSSKGQIGEKLFF	TGTGCCAGCAGTTCAAAGGGACAGATAGGTGAAAAACTGTTTTTT
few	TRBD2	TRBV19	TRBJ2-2	CASIPSGANTGELFF	TGTGCCAGTATACCTAGCGGGGCGAACACCGGGGAGCTGTTTTTT
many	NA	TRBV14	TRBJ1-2	CASSRTGTSRNGYTF	TGTGCCAGCAGTCGAACAGGGACAAGTAGGAATGGCTACACCTTC
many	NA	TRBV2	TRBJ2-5	CASKLQETQYF	TGTGCCAGCAAACTGCAAGAGACCCAGTACTTC
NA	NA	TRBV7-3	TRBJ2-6	CASSQTGHSLSGANVLTF	TGTGCCAGCAGCCAGACGGGACATAGCCTCTCTGGGGCCAACGTCCTGACTTTC
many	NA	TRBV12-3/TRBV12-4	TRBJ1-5	CASSLAYQPQHF	TGTGCCAGCAGTTTGGCGTATCAGCCCCAGCATTTT
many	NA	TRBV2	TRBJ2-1	CASSVSSSYNEQFF	TGTGCCAGCAGTGTGAGTAGCTCCTACAATGAGCAGTTCTTC
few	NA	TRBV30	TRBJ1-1	CACGQTNTEAFF	TGTGCCTGCGGACAGACGAACACTGAAGCTTTCTTT
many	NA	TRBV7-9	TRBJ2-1	CASSNTGTRSYNEQFF	TGTGCCAGCAGCAACACCGGGACACGCTCCTACAATGAGCAGTTCTTC
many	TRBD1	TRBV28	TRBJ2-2	CASKSIPGTGLNPRNTGELFF	TGTGCCAGCAAATCGATACCCGGGACAGGTCTTAACCCGCGAAACACCGGGGAGCTGTTTTTT
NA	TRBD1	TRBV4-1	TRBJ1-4	CASSQPGQNNEKLFF	TGCGCCAGCAGCCAGCCGGGACAGAATAATGAAAAACTGTTTTTT
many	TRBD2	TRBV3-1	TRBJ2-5	CASSLGLASETQYF	TGTGCCAGCAGCCTAGGACTAGCCTCAGAGACCCAGTACTTC
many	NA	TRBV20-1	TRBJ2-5	CSARVRQAREETQYF	TGCAGTGCTAGAGTCCGACAGGCGAGGGAAGAGACCCAGTACTTC
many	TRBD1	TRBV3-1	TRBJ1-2	CASSQGRGQGGHYGYTF	TGTGCCAGCAGCCAAGGCAGGGGACAGGGAGGGCACTATGGCTACACCTTC
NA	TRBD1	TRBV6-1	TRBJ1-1	CASSTGEWAEAFF	TGTGCCAGCAGTACAGGGGAGTGGGCTGAAGCTTTCTTT